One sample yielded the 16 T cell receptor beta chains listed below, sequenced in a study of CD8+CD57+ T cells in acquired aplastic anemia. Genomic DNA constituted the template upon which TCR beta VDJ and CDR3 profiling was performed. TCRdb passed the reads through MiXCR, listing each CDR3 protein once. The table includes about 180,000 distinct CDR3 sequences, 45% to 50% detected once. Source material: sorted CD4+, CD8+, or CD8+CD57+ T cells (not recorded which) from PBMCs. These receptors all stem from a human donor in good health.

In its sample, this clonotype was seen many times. The CDR3 DNA follows: TGTGCCAGCAGCCCGCAGGGGGTGGAGGCGACCCAGTACTTC. Amino acids: CASSPQGVEATQYF. This chain links TRBV7-9 with TRBJ2-5; 7 bases line up with TRBD1. This CDR3 is 14 amino acids long. Trimming cost V 5 bases and J 7 bases; bases outside gene matches: 10. CDR1 and CDR2 (germline): SEHNR, FQNEAQ (reference sequence).

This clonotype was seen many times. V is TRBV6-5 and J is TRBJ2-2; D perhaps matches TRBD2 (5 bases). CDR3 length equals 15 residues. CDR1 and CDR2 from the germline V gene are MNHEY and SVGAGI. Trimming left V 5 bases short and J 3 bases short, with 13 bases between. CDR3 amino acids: CASSHHTLDTGELFF. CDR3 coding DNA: TGTGCCAGCAGTCACCACACACTAGACACCGGGGAGCTGTTTTTT.

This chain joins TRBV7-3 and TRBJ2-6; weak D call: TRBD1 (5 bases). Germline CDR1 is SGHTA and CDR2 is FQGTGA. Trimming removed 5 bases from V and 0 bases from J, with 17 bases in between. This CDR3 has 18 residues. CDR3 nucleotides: TGTGCCAGCAGCGCGGTAGTCGACAGACGCTCTGGGGCCAACGTCCTGACTTTC. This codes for CASSAVVDRRSGANVLTF.

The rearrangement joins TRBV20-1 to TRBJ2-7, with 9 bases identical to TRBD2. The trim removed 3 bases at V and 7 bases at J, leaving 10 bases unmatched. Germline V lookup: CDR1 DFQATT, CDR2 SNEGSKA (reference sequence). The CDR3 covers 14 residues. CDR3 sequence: CSARTSGFPGEQYF. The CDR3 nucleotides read TGCAGTGCTAGGACTAGCGGTTTTCCTGGGGAGCAGTACTTC.

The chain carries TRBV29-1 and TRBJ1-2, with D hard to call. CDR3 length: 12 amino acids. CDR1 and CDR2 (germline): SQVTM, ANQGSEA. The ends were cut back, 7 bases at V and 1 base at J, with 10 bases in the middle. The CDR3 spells CSGGRLNYGYTF. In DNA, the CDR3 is TGCAGCGGCGGAAGGCTTAACTATGGCTACACCTTC.

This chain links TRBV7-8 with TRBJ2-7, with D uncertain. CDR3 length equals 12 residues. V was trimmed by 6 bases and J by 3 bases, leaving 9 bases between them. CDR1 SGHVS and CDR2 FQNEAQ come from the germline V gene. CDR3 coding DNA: TGTGCCAGCAGTCCGACAAACTACGAGCAGTACTTC. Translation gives CASSPTNYEQYF.

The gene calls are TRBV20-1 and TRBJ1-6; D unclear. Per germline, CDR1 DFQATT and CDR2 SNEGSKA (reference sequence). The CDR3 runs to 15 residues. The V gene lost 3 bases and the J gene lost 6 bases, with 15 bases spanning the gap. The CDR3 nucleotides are TGCAGTGCTAGTTATCTGTCGAACCGTAATTCACCCCTCCACTTT. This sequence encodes CSASYLSNRNSPLHF.

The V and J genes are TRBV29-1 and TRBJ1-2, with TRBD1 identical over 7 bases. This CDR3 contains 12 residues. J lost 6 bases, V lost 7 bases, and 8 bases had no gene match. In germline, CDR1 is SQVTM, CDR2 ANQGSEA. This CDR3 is CSDRQGMNGYTF. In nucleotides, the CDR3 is TGCAGCGACCGACAGGGTATGAATGGCTACACCTTC.

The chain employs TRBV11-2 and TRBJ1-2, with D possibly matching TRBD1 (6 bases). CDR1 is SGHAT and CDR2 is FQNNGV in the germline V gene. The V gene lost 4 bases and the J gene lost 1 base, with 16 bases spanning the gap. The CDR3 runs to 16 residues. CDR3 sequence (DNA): TGTGCCAGCAGCTCATCCATTAGGGGGAATAACTATGGCTACACCTTC. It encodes CASSSSIRGNNYGYTF.

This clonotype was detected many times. CDR3 bases: TGTGCCAGCAGTCGCGCCCAGACCGGCGAGCAGTACTTC. Its translation: CASSRAQTGEQYF. The V and J genes are TRBV28 and TRBJ2-7; D gene ambiguous. This CDR3 comprises 13 residues. Trimming stripped 5 bases from V and 6 bases from J, with 14 bases between. Germline CDR1 reads MDHEN; CDR2 reads SYDVKM.

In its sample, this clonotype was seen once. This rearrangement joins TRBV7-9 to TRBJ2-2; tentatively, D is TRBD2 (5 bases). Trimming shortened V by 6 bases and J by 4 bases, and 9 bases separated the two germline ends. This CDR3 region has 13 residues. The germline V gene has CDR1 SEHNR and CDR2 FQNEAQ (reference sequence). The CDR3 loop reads CASSFRGTGELFF. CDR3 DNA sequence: TGTGCCAGCAGTTTTCGGGGCACCGGGGAGCTGTTTTTT. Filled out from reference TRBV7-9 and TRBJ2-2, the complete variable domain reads DTGVSQNPRHKITKRGQNVTFRCDPISEHNRLYWYRQTLGQGPEFLTYFQNEAQLEKSRLLSDRFSAERPKGSFSTLEIQRTEQGDSAMYLCASSFRGTGELFFGEGSRLTVL.

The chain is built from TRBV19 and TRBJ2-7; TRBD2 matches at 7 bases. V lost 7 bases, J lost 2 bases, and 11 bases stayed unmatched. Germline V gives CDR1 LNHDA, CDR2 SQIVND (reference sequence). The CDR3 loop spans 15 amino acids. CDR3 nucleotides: TGTGCCAGTACTCCCTATGCGGGGGATGCCTACGAGCAGTACTTC. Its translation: CASTPYAGDAYEQYF.

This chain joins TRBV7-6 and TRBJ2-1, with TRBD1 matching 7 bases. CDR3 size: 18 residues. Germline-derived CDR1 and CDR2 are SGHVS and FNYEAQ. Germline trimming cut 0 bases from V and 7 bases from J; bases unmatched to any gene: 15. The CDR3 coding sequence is TGTGCCAGCAGCTTAGCCGATTCGACAGGGCAACATCTGAATGAGCAGTTCTTC. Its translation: CASSLADSTGQHLNEQFF. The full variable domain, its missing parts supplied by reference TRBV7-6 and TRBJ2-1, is GAGVSQSPRYKVTKRGQDVALRCDPISGHVSLYWYRQALGQGPEFLTYFNYEAQQDKSGLPNDRFSAERPEGSISTLTIQRTEQRDSAMYRCASSLADSTGQHLNEQFFGPGTRLTVL.

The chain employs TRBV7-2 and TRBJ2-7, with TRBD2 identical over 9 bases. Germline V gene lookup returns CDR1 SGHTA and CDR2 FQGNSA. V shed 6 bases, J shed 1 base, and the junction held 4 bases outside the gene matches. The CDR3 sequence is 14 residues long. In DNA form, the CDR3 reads TGTGCCAGCAGTCAGCTAGCGGGATCCTACGAGCAGTACTTC. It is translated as CASSQLAGSYEQYF.

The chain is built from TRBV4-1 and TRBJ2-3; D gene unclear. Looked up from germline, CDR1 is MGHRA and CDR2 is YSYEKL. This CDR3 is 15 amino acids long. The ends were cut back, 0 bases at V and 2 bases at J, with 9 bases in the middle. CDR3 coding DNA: TGCGCCAGCAGCCAAGATGCGGCTACCACAGATACGCAGTATTTT. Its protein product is CASSQDAATTDTQYF.

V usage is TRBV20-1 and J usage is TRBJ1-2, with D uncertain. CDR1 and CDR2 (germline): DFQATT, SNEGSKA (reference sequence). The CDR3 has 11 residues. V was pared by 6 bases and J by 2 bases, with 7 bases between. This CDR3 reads CSAKPNYGYTF. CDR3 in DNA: TGCAGTGCCAAACCGAACTATGGCTACACCTTC.